The rows below give T cell receptor beta chains drawn from one sample of a study of cytomegalovirus exposure and HLA in healthy donors. The repertoire was sequenced with immunoSEQ multiplex PCR; TCRdb's copy has only in-frame clones and lacks some. The sample has roughly 55,000 clones. Source material: PBMCs. The receptors derive from a woman aged 45-59 years in good health and CMV-seropositive. Each CDR3 is given with its conserved first and last residue. The D gene is left open where the match is weak.

v_call	j_call	d_call	cdr3_nt	cdr3_aa
TRBV4-1	TRBJ2-7	TRBD2	TGCGCCAGCAGCCAAGCGGGGGGGAGCTACGAGCAGTACTTC	CASSQAGGSYEQYF
TRBV25-1	TRBJ1-1	TRBD1	TGTGCCAGCAGGAGGGGGCAGCAGAACACTGAAGCTTTCTTT	CASRRGQQNTEAFF
TRBV30	TRBJ2-4	NA	TGTGCCTGGAGGGGGGGGGCTCTAGCCAAAAACATTCAGTACTTC	CAWRGGALAKNIQYF
TRBV7-2	TRBJ2-3	TRBD2	TGTGCCAGCAGCTTAGCGCTAGCGGGGGCGAGAGATACGCAGTATTTT	CASSLALAGARDTQYF
TRBV28	TRBJ2-2	NA	TGTGCCGGCAGTCTCCGGGACTCCTACACCGGGGAGCTGTTTTTT	CAGSLRDSYTGELFF
TRBV5-1	TRBJ2-7	TRBD1	TGCGCCAGCAGCACCGGGACAGCCCTAGAGCAGTACTTC	CASSTGTALEQYF
TRBV11-2	TRBJ2-2	TRBD2	TGTGCCAGCAGCTTAAAGGTAGCGGGAGGGCCGAACACCGGGGAGCTGTTTTTT	CASSLKVAGGPNTGELFF
TRBV11-2	TRBJ2-5	TRBD2	TGTGCCAGCAGCTGGACTAGCGGTCGGGAGACCCAGTACTTC	CASSWTSGRETQYF
TRBV7-9	TRBJ2-2	TRBD1	TGTGCCAGCACGCGACAGGGGGCCACCGGGGAGCTGTTTTTT	CASTRQGATGELFF
TRBV28	TRBJ1-2	NA	TGTGCCAGCGGTAGAAATTTTGAGGGCTACACCTTC	CASGRNFEGYTF
TRBV5-6	TRBJ2-1	NA	TGTGCCAGCAGCTTGGATCCTGACAGCTCCTACAATGAGCAGTTCTTC	CASSLDPDSSYNEQFF
TRBV4-3	TRBJ1-6	NA	TGCGCCAGCAGCCAAGATGCAGGCCCGAATTCACCCCTCCACTTT	CASSQDAGPNSPLHF
TRBV5-1	TRBJ2-5	TRBD1	TGCGCCACCAATAAAGGGACAGGGACAAGAGGGCAAGAGACCCAGTACTTC	CATNKGTGTRGQETQYF
TRBV5-1	TRBJ1-2	NA	TGCGCCAGCACCGACGGGTATGGCTACACCTTC	CASTDGYGYTF
TRBV2	TRBJ2-7	NA	TGTGCCAGCAGTCCGCTATCCCTCTACGAGCAGTACTTC	CASSPLSLYEQYF
TRBV7-3	TRBJ1-1	NA	TGTGCCAGCAGCTCGGATTCACTGAGGGTCACTGAAGCTTTCTTT	CASSSDSLRVTEAFF
TRBV19	TRBJ2-5	NA	TGTGCCAGTAGTACCGGGGACATCTCGAGGGAGACCCAGTACTTC	CASSTGDISRETQYF
TRBV4-1	TRBJ1-1	TRBD1	TGCGCCAGCAGCCGCCTGACAGGGGAGAACACTGAAGCTTTCTTT	CASSRLTGENTEAFF
TRBV5-4	TRBJ1-1	NA	TGTGCCAGCAGCTCTACAGGGAGTAGGACTGAAGCTTTCTTT	CASSSTGSRTEAFF
TRBV6-1	TRBJ2-7	NA	TGTGCCAGCAGTGAAAGGAGGGATATATCCTACGAGCAGTACTTC	CASSERRDISYEQYF
TRBV5-1	TRBJ2-2	NA	TGCGCCAGCAGCGGGGGGACTCCTTCCACCGGGGAGCTGTTTTTT	CASSGGTPSTGELFF
TRBV5-4	TRBJ2-7	TRBD2	TGTGCCAGCAGCTTTCCTAGCGGCCTCAAAGCAGACGAGCAGTACTTC	CASSFPSGLKADEQYF
TRBV9	TRBJ2-1	TRBD1	TGTGCCAGCAGGAAGACAGGGGCCAATGAGCAGTTCTTC	CASRKTGANEQFF
TRBV6-5	TRBJ1-1	NA	TGTGCCAGCAGTTACTTCTTAGGGGCCATGAACACTGAAGCTTTCTTT	CASSYFLGAMNTEAFF
TRBV27	TRBJ2-7	TRBD1	TGTGCCAGCAGACCGGACAGGACAGTGAGCTCCTACGAGCAGTACTTC	CASRPDRTVSSYEQYF
TRBV5-1	TRBJ2-7	NA	TGCGCCAGCAGCTTAACAGCGGGCGGCGGGATCTCGCTCCACGAGCAGTACTTC	CASSLTAGGGISLHEQYF
TRBV4-2	TRBJ2-1	TRBD2	TGTGCCAGCAGCCAAGAAAGCGGGGGGGCCTACAATGAGCAGTTCTTC	CASSQESGGAYNEQFF
TRBV6-5	TRBJ2-7	NA	TGTGCCAGCAGTTTCACCCGAGCCTACGAGCAGTACTTC	CASSFTRAYEQYF
TRBV29-1	TRBJ1-5	TRBD1	TGCAGCGCCGGGACAGAAGATCAGCCCCAGCATTTT	CSAGTEDQPQHF
TRBV10-3	TRBJ1-1	TRBD1	TGTGCCATCAGTATTGGACAGGGTTCAACTGAAGCTTTCTTT	CAISIGQGSTEAFF
TRBV7-2	TRBJ2-1	NA	TGTGCCAGCAGCTTAAGAGGGGGCAAGACTAGCGAAAATGAGCAGTTCTTC	CASSLRGGKTSENEQFF
TRBV5-8	TRBJ2-2	NA	TGTGCCAGCAGTTATTCGCGCCGAGGCACCGGGGAGCTGTTTTTT	CASSYSRRGTGELFF
TRBV18	TRBJ1-1	TRBD1	TGTGCCAGCTCACCGGACAGGGGGCTGGCTGAAGCTTTCTTT	CASSPDRGLAEAFF
TRBV28	TRBJ1-2	NA	TGTGCCAGCAGCACGGTTGTAGGCAGGGACTATGGCTACACCTTC	CASSTVVGRDYGYTF
TRBV7-8	TRBJ2-2	TRBD2	TGTGCCAGCAGCTTAGTACCCGGGACTAGCGGGAGTCCCGGGGAGCTGTTTTTT	CASSLVPGTSGSPGELFF
TRBV28	TRBJ2-5	NA	TGTGCCAGCAGTTTGAGGGAGACCCAGTACTTC	CASSLRETQYF
TRBV6-5	TRBJ2-2	NA	TGTGCCAGCAGAAAAGGGGTAGACGGGGAGCTGTTTTTT	CASRKGVDGELFF
TRBV15	TRBJ1-5	NA	TGTGCCACCAGCAGAGCCAGCAGCGGGCAGCCCCAGCATTTT	CATSRASSGQPQHF
TRBV18	TRBJ1-6	NA	TGTGCCAGCTCACCTATGGCAGATAATTCACCCCTCCACTTT	CASSPMADNSPLHF
TRBV5-1	TRBJ2-7	TRBD2	TGCGCCAGCAGCTTTAGGACTAGCGGTTACGAGCAGTACTTC	CASSFRTSGYEQYF